This T cell receptor (beta chain) was profiled in a study of cytomegalovirus exposure and HLA in healthy donors (dated by TCRdb to about 2017). Regarding the complete study: The 670 or so repertoires of the first cohort and the roughly 120 validation repertoires were produced on the same platform, according to a later analysis. The study was designed to test whether signatures of past pathogen exposure could be identified by cataloging public T cell receptors. Along with the approximately 620-subject first cohort, a separate validation cohort of approximately 110 different subjects was used. To predict cytomegalovirus infection status, the study brought together high-throughput TCR immunosequencing, statistical association of individual TCRs with disease status, and machine learning. General conclusions and limits of the study: Most TCR sequences were observed very rarely across donors, whereas some public TCRs were present in many individuals. In a later analysis, TCRs clustered in the first cohort were found to also tend to co-occur in the 100 to 150 validation repertoires, with about 93% of cluster scores above 0. A later analysis lacked HLA typing for the validation cohort, so it scored co-occurrence in that cohort across all 110 or so repertoires. The classifier was reported to diagnose cytomegalovirus status with high specificity and sensitivity in both the original cohort and the validation cohort. The authors suggested that the approach could potentially be extended to other disease states and immunological phenotypes. A few of the identified cytomegalovirus-associated TCR beta chains were confirmed in vitro to be specific for cytomegalovirus antigens. A total of around 150 TCR beta chains were listed by the study as associated with cytomegalovirus.

The library was built by means of the immunoSEQ multiplex PCR assay. The original methods were these. A statistical classification framework was built to diagnose cytomegalovirus status from the catalog of TCR beta chain sequences. TCRdb limited this immuneACCESS table to in-frame rearrangements with V and J called. A share of clones is missing; checked studies link under half to unresolved V genes, and the rest is unexplained. V, J and clone size derive from that table, while D and trimming were established from the DNA sequence. The sample data list some 71,000 clones, and 94% of these were observed just once. Approximately 0.93% of the sample lies in the top ten. The donors belonged to the validation cohort of around 120 subjects, which was separate from the approximately 700-subject first cohort. A word on this clone: This receptor's antigen is unknown. Per-nucleotide qualities are absent, and no much larger clonotype sits a single base away.

V loses 4 bases of germline sequence and J loses 4 bases, and the interval between the two ends is 14 bases. The CDR3, cysteine through phenylalanine, is 14 amino acids long. The DNA shown is the 42-base CDR3, in frame from base 1. In the germline V gene, CDR1 corresponds to SGHDT and CDR2 to YYEEEE. The receptor chain draws on TRBV5-6 and TRBJ1-2; TRBD1 is a weak D gene call, 5 bases matching. Sequencing was done on a sample of PBMCs. The source of this sequence is a woman younger than 30 in good health and CMV-seronegative. The CDR3 region has the sequence CASSTLGLRYGYTF. The DNA sequence follows: TGTGCCAGCAGCACTTTGGGACTGCGCTATGGCTACACCTTC. The full variable domain, with segments outside the CDR3 supplied by the reference TRBV5-6 and TRBJ1-2 proteins, appears as DAGVTQSPTHLIKTRGQQVTLRCSPKSGHDTVSWYQQALGQGPQFIFQYYEEEERQRGNFPDRFSGHQFPNYSSELNVNALLLGDSALYLCASSTLGLRYGYTFGSGTRLTVV.